This entry is about one T cell receptor beta chain. The antigen is not known. The sample comes from a study of human thymus T cells. The CDR3 totals 14 residues. Germline CDR1 GTSNPN, CDR2 SVGIG (reference sequence). After removal of 3 bases from V and 5 bases from J, the junction contained 8 bases not matched to a gene. Assay used: immunoSEQ multiplex PCR; TCRdb lists only in-frame clones, some missing. The sample contains 120,000 or so clones, around 94% of which appear only once. Whole-study findings and limits: Related research described strongly overlapping thymic repertoires in unrelated people.

During corrective heart surgery, resections were taken, and the thymus tissue came from them. The rearrangement uses TRBV30 and TRBJ2-7, with 9 bases aligning to TRBD1. The source material was thymus tissue. This receptor was obtained from a boy in the first two years of life with a congenital heart defect but otherwise immunologically healthy. The CDR3 is CAWRSDRGTDEQYF. DNA for the CDR3: TGTGCCTGGAGATCCGACAGGGGGACCGACGAGCAGTACTTC.